This T cell receptor (beta chain) was observed in a study of blood T cell repertoires in COVID-19. In the study overall: The origin of the acute and convalescent COVID-19 samples was the United States, Italy and Spain. Sample material is recorded as cDNA or gDNA derived from T cells, B-cell-depleted T cells, or PBMCs.

CDR1 SGHRS and CDR2 YFSETQ come from the germline V gene. The CDR3 length is 15 residues. The V gene lost 4 bases and the J gene lost 1 base, with 13 bases spanning the gap. Source study methods: Reference gene primer amplification gave nucleated cell count estimates. Produced via immunoSEQ multiplex PCR; TCRdb's table is partial and in-frame only. The DNA was the basis for D and trimming; V, J and clone size are from that table. The table shows fewer than 250,000 clones, with 84% occurring only once. The specimen sequenced was peripheral blood. The TCR was taken from a human donor in a cohort sampled during active COVID-19. V and J are TRBV5-1 and TRBJ2-3; maybe TRBD1 (5 bases). This CDR3 is CASSKQARGTDTQYF. As DNA, the CDR3 is TGCGCCAGCAGCAAACAGGCTCGCGGCACAGATACGCAGTATTTT.